Sequencing of this T cell receptor (beta chain) was carried out in a study of T cells after posttransplantation cyclophosphamide. The CDR3 is 13 residues long. Germline V gene sequence: CDR1 SGHDN, CDR2 FVKESK. V gave up 1 base and J gave up 6 bases, with 6 bases separating them. Method: immunoSEQ multiplex PCR; TCRdb's copy keeps in-frame clones and lacks some. The sample includes approximately 4,500 clones, roughly four fifths of them seen just once. Details on this clone: Its antigen is as yet unknown.

Study-level findings and limits: Donor CD8+ memory clones often dominated recipient blood repertoires at later times.

A marrow graft followed busulfan-fludarabine conditioning, with cyclophosphamide on days +3 and +4. The sequenced sample was PBMCs, obtained after allogeneic stem cell transplant with posttransplant cyclophosphamide. The TCR was taken from a male patient between 40 and 49 years old who received an allogeneic stem cell transplant from a related donor, was CMV-positive, and had acute and chronic GVHD. Certain T cells may be donor cells from the graft. The J gene is TRBJ1-4, the V gene TRBV14; D uncertain. CDR3 DNA sequence: TGTGCCAGCAGCCAAGTTCGGTATGAAAAACTGTTTTTT. It yields the protein CASSQVRYEKLFF.